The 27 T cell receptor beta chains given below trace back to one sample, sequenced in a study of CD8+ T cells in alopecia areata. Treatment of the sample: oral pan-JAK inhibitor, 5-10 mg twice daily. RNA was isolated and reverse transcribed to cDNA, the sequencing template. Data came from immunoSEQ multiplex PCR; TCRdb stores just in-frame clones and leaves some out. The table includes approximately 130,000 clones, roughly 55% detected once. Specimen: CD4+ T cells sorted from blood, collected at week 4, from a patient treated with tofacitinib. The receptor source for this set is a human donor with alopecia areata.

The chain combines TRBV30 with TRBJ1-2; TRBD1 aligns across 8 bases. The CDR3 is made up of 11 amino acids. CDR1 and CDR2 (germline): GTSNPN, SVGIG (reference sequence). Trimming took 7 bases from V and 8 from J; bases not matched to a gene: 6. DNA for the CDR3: TGTGCCTCCAGGGGGCCAAGAGGCTACACCTTC. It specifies CASRGPRGYTF.

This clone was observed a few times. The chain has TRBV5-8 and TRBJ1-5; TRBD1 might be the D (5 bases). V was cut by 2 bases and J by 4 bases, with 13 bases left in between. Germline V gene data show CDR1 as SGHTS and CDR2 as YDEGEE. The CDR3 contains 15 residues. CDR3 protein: CASSFTDRPNQPQHF. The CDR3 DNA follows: TGTGCCAGCAGCTTCACCGACAGACCTAATCAGCCCCAGCATTTT.

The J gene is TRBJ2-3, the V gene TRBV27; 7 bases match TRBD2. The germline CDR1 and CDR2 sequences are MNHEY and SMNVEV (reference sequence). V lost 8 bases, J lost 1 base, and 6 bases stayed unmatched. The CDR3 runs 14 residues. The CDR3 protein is CASGPGLRTDTQYF. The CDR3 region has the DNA TGTGCCAGCGGACCGGGACTACGCACAGATACGCAGTATTTT.

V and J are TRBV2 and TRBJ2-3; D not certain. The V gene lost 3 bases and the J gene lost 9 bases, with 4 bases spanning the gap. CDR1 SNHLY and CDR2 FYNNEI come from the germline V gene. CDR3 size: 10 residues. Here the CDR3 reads CASSDNTQYF. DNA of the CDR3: TGTGCCAGCAGTGATAACACGCAGTATTTT.

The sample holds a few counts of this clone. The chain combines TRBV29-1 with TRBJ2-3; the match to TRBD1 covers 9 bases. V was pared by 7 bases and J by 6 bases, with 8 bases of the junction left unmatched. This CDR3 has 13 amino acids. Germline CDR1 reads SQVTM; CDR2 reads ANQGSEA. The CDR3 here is CSGKRDRVDTQYF. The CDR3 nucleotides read TGCAGCGGCAAGCGGGACAGGGTTGATACGCAGTATTTT.

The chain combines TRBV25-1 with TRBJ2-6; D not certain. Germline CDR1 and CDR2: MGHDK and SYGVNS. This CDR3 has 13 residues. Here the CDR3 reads CAMASSGANVLTF. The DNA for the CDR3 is TGTGCGATGGCGAGCTCTGGGGCCAACGTCCTGACTTTC.

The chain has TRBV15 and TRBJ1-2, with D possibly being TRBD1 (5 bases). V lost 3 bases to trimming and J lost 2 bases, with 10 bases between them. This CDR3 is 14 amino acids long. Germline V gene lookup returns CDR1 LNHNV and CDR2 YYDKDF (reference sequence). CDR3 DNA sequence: TGTGCCACCAGCAGGTCCCGGGACAACTATGGCTACACCTTC. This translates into CATSRSRDNYGYTF. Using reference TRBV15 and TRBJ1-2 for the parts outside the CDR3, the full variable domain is DAMVIQNPRYQVTQFGKPVTLSCSQTLNHNVMYWYQQKSSQAPKLLFHYYDKDFNNEADTPDNFQSRRPNTSFCFLDIRSPGLGDTAMYLCATSRSRDNYGYTFGSGTRLTVV.

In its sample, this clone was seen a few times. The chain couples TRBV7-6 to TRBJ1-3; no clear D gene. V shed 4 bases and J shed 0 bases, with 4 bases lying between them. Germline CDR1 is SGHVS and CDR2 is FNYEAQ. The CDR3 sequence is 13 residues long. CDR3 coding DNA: TGTGCCAGCAGCTCTACCTCTGGAAACACCATATATTTT. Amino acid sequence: CASSSTSGNTIYF.

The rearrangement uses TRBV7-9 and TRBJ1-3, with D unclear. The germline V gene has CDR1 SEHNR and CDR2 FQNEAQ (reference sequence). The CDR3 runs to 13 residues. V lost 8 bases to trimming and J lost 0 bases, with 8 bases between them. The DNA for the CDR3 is TGTGCCAGCTATACGGACTCTGGAAACACCATATATTTT. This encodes CASYTDSGNTIYF.

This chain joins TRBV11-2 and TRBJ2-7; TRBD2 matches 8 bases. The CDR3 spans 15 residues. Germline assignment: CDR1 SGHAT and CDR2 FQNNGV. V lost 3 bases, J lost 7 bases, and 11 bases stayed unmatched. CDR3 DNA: TGTGCCAGCAGCTTCCGAGGGACTAGGGGGGGAGAGCAGTACTTC. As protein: CASSFRGTRGGEQYF.

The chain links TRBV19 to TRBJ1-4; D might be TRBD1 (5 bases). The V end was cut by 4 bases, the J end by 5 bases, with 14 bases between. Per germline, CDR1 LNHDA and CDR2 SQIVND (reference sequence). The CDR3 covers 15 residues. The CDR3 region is CASSKGTGRNEKLFF. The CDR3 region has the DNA TGTGCCAGTAGTAAAGGAACAGGCCGGAATGAAAAACTGTTTTTT.

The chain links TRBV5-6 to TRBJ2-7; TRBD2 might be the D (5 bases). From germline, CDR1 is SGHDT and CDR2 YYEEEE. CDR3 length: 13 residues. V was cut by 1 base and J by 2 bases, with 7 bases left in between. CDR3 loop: CASSLTGTYEQYF. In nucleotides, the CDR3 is TGTGCCAGCAGCTTGACCGGGACCTACGAGCAGTACTTC.

The CDR3 DNA reads as TGTGCCAGCAGCTTACGCGCGGGGGATAATGAGCAGTTCTTC. The encoded protein is CASSLRAGDNEQFF. V and J are TRBV7-3 and TRBJ2-1; TRBD2 matches at 7 bases. CDR1 is SGHTA and CDR2 is FQGTGA in the germline V gene. CDR3 length: 14 amino acids. J was trimmed by 7 bases and V by 2 bases; bases with no gene match: 5.

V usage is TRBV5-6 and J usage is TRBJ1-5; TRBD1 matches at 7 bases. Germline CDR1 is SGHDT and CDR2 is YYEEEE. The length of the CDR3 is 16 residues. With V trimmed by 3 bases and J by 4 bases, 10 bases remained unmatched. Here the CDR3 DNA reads TGTGCCAGCAGCTGGGGAGGGGGGACAGCTAATCAGCCCCAGCATTTT. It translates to CASSWGGGTANQPQHF.

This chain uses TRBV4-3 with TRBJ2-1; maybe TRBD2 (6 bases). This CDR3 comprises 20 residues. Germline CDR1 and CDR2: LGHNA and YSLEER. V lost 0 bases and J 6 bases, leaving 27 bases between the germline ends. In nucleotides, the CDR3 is TGCGCCAGCAGCCAAGATCTTCGGTCGCGGGACCGAGCTCCTACCAATGAGCAGTTCTTC. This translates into CASSQDLRSRDRAPTNEQFF.

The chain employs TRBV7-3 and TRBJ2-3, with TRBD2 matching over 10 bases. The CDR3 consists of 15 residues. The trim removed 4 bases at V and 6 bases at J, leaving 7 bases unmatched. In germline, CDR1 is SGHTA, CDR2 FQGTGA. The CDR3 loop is CASSSSSGRADTQYF. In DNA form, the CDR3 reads TGTGCCAGCAGCTCCTCTAGCGGGAGAGCGGATACGCAGTATTTT.

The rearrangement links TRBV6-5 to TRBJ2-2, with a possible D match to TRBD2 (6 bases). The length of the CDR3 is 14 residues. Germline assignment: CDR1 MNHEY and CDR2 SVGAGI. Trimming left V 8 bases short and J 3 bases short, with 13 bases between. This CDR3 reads CASLGTGDTGELFF. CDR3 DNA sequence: TGTGCCAGCTTGGGAACGGGGGACACCGGGGAGCTGTTTTTT.

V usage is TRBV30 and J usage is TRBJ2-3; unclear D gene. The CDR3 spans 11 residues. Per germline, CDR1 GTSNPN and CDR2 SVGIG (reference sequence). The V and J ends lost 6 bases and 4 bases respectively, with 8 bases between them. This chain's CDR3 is CACRNSDTQYF. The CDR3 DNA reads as TGTGCCTGCCGGAATTCAGATACGCAGTATTTT.

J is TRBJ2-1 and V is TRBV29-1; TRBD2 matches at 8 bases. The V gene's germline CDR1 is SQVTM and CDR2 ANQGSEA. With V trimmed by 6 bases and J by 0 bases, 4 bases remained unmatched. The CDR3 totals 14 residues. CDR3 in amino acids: CSVKSGSSYNEQFF. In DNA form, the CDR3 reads TGCAGCGTGAAAAGCGGGAGCTCCTACAATGAGCAGTTCTTC.

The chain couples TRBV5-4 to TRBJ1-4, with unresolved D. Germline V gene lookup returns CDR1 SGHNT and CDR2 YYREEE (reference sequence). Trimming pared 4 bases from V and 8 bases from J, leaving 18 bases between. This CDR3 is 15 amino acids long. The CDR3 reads CASSVGSNRGEKLFF. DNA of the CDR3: TGTGCCAGCAGCGTTGGTAGCAACCGGGGAGAAAAACTGTTTTTT.

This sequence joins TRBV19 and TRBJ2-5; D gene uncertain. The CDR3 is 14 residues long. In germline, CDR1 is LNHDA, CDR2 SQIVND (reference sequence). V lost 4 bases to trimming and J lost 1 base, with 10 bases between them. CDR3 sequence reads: CASSTTTFQETQYF. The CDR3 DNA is TGTGCCAGTAGTACCACTACGTTCCAAGAGACCCAGTACTTC.

In DNA, the CDR3 is TGTGCCAGCAGTGAGAAACAGCGCACAGATACGCAGTATTTT. Its protein product is CASSEKQRTDTQYF. The V gene is TRBV6-1, the J gene TRBJ2-3; no clear D gene. From germline, CDR1 is MNHNS and CDR2 SASEGT. The CDR3 loop spans 14 amino acids. V lost 3 bases and J lost 1, with 8 bases in between.

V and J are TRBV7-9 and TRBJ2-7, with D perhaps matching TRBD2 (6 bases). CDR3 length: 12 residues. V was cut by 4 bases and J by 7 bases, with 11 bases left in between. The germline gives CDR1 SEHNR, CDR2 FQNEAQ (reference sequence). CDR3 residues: CASSWWREEQYF. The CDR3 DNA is TGTGCCAGCAGCTGGTGGAGGGAGGAGCAGTACTTC.

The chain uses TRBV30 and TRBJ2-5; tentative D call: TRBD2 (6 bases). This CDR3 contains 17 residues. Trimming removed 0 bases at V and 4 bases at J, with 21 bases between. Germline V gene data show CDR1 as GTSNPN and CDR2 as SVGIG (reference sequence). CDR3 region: CAWSVSRVREAGETQYF. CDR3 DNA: TGTGCCTGGAGTGTTTCCCGCGTCAGGGAGGCAGGAGAGACCCAGTACTTC.

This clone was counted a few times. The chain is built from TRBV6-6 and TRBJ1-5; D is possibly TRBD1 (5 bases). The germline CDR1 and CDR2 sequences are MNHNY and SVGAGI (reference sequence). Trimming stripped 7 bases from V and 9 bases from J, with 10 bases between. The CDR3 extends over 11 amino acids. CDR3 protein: CASTPGGPQHF. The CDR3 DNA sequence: TGTGCCAGCACCCCCGGGGGGCCCCAGCATTTT.

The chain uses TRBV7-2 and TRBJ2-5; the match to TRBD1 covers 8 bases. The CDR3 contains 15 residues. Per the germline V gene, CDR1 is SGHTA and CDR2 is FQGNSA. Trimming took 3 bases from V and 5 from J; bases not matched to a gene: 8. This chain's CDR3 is CASSFQGADRETQYF. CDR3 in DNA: TGTGCCAGCAGCTTCCAGGGGGCTGATAGGGAGACCCAGTACTTC.

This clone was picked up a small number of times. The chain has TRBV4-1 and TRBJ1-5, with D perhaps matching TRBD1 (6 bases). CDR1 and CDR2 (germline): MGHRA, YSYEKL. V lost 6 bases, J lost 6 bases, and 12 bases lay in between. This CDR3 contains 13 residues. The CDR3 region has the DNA TGCGCCAGCAGAGCAGGGGCTGGTCAGCCCCAGCATTTT. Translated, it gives CASRAGAGQPQHF.